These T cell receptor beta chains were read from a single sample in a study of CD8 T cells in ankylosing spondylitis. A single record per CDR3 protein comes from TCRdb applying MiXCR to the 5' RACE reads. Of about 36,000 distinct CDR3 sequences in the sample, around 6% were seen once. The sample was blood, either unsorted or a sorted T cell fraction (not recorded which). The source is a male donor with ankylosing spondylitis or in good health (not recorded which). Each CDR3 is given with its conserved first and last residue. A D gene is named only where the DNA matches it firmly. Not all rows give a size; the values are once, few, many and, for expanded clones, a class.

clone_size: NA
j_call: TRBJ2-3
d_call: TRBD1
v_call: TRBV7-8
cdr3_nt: TGTGCCAGCAGCCCACAGGGGCTAGTCGGCGCAGATGCGCAGTATTTT
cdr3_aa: CASSPQGLVGADAQYF

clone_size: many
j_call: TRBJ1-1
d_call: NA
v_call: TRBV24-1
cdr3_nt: TGTGCCACCAGTGGTACAGGGACGCCTGAAGCTTTCTTT
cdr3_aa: CATSGTGTPEAFF

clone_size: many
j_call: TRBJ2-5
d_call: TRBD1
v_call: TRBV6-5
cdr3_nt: TGTGCCAGCAGTTACTCCGGGACAGGGAGAGAGACCCAGTACTTC
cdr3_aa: CASSYSGTGRETQYF

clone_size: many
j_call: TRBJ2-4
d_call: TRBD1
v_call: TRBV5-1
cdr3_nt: TGCGCCAGCAGCTTACCGGCTCTGGGACAGCAAAACATTCAGTACTTC
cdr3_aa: CASSLPALGQQNIQYF

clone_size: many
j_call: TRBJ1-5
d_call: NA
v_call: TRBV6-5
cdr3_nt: TGTGCCAGCGGGAGGGGCGACCAGCCCCAGCATTTT
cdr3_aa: CASGRGDQPQHF

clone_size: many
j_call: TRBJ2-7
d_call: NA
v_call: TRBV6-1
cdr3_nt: TGTGCCAGCAGTGAACGGAACAGAAACTACGAGCAGTACTTC
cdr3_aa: CASSERNRNYEQYF

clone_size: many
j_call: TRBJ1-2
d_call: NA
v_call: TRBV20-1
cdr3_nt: TGCAGTGCGACCGCACCACCGGACTATGGCTACACCTTC
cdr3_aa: CSATAPPDYGYTF

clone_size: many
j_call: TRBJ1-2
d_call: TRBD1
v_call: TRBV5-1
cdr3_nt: TGCGCCAGCAGCTTGCTAGTTTCAGGGGGCTATGGCTACACCTTC
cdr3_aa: CASSLLVSGGYGYTF

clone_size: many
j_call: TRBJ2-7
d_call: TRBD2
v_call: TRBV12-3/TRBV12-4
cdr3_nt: TGTGCCAGCAGTTTAGCGACGCTTTTGGGGCGGGAGAAAACCTACGAGCAGTACTTC
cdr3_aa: CASSLATLLGREKTYEQYF

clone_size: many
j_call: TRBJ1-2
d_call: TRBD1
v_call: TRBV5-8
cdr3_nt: TGTGCCAGAATGCGCCGGGACAGAGGATCCTATGGCTACACCTTC
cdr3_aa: CARMRRDRGSYGYTF

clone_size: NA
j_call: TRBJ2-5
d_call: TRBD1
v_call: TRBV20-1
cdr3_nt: TGCAGTGCTAGACGCCTCCAAGGGACAGAAGAGACCCAGTACTTC
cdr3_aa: CSARRLQGTEETQYF

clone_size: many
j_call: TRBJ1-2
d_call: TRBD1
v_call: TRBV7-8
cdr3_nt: TGTGCCAGCAGCTTAGCGAGGTGGGACAGTCAAAACTATGGCTACACCTTC
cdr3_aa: CASSLARWDSQNYGYTF

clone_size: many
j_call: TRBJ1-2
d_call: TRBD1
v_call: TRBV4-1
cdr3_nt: TGCGCCAGCAGCCATAACAGGGGAGAGTATGGCTACACCTTC
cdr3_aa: CASSHNRGEYGYTF

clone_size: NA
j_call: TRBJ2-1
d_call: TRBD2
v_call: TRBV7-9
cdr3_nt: TGTGCCAGCAGCTCAGCGGGAGTAGCGAGAAATGAGCAGTTCTTC
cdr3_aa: CASSSAGVARNEQFF

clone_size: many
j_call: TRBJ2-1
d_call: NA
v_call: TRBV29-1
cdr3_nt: TGCAGCGTTGATGCCGGGACCTACAATGAGCAGTTCTTC
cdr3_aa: CSVDAGTYNEQFF

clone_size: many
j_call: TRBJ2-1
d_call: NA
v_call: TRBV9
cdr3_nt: TGTGCCAGCAGCGAATGGGACCGAGATGTTGAGCAGTTCTTC
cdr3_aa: CASSEWDRDVEQFF

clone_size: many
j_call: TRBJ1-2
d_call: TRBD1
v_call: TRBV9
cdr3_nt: TGTGCCAGCAACCGGGACAGGGGAAACTATGGCTACACCTTC
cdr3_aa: CASNRDRGNYGYTF

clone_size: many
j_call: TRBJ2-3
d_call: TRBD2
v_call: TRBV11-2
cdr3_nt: TGTGCCAGCAGCTTAGACCCTAGCGGACGTTACCAGTATTTT
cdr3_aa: CASSLDPSGRYQYF

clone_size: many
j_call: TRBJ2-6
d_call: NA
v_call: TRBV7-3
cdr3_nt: TGTGCCAGCAGCTCCTCTTCCGACGTCCTGACTTTC
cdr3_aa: CASSSSSDVLTF

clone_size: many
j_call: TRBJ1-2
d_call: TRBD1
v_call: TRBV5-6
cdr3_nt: TGTGCCGTAAGCGACAGGGATCGGGGCTACACCTTC
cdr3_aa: CAVSDRDRGYTF

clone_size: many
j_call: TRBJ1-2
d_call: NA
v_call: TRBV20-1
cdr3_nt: TGCAGTGCTAGAACCGACATCGACTATGGCTACACCTTC
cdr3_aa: CSARTDIDYGYTF

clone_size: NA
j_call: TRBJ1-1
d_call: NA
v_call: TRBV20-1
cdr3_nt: TGCCTCCAATACAGGGATTTAATTGAAACTGAAGCTTTCTTT
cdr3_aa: CLQYRDLIETEAFF

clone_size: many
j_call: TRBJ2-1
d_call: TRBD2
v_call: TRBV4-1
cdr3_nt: TGCGCCAGCAGCCAAGTTGGCCTAGCGGACCTAACTTCGTACAATGAGCAGTTCTTC
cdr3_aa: CASSQVGLADLTSYNEQFF

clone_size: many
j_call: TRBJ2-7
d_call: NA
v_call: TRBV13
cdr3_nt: TGTGCCAGCAGCTTACGTCCGGGGGCCAACGAGCAGTACTTC
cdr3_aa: CASSLRPGANEQYF

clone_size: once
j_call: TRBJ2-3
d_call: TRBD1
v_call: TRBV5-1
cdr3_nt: TGCGCCAGCAGCGCCGACAGGGGAGTCAGTACAGCTACGCAGTATTTT
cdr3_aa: CASSADRGVSTATQYF

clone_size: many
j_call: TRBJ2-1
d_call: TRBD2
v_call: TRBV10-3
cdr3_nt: TGTGCCATCAGTATGACTAGCGAGGGTGAGCAGTTCTTC
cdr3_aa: CAISMTSEGEQFF

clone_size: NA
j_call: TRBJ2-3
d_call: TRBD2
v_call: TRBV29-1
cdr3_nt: TGCAGCGGAGCACTAGCGGGCGAAGTAAATACGCAGTATTTT
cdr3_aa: CSGALAGEVNTQYF

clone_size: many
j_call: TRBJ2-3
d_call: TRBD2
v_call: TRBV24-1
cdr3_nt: TGTGCCACCAGTGATTTGGTGCGGGGGAACACAGATACGCAGTATTTT
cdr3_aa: CATSDLVRGNTDTQYF

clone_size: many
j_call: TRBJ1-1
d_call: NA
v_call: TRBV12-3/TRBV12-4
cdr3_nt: TGTGCCAGCAGTTTGGAACAGAACACTGAAGCTTTCTTT
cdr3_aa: CASSLEQNTEAFF

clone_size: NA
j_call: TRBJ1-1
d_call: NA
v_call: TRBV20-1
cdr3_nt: TGCAGTGCTTATTTGACCGCCCTGGGGAACACTGAAGCTTTCTTT
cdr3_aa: CSAYLTALGNTEAFF

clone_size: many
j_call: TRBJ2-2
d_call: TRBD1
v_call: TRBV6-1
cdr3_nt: TGTGCCAGCCGTCAAGGACAGGGGAACACCGGGGAGCTGTTTTTT
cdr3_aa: CASRQGQGNTGELFF

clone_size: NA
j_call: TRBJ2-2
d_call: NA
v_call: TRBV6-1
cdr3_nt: TGTGCCAGCAGCCACCCAGAGGGGCAGGGTCTCGCCGGGGAGCTGTTTTTT
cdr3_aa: CASSHPEGQGLAGELFF

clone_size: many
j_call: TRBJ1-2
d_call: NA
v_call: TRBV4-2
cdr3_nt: TGTGCCAGCAGCCAAGATCCCCCCGGGGGTGGCTACACCTTC
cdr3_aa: CASSQDPPGGGYTF

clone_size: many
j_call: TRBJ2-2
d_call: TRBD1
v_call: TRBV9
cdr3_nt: TGTGCCAGCAGCGGGGACAGGGCGAACACCGGGGAGCTGTTTTTT
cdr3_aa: CASSGDRANTGELFF

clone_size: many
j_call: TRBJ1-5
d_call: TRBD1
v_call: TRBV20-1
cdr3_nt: TGCAGTGCGTCTGACAGGGGGAAGTTCCAGCCCCAGCATTTT
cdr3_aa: CSASDRGKFQPQHF

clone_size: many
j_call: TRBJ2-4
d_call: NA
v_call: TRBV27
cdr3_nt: TGTGCCAGCAGTTTAGGCCGATCTCACTCCCTGGAAAACATTCAGTACTTC
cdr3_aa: CASSLGRSHSLENIQYF

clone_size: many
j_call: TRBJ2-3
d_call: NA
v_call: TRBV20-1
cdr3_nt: TGCAGTGCCCCTTCTGACGGTATAAGCACAGATACGCAGTATTTT
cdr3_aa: CSAPSDGISTDTQYF

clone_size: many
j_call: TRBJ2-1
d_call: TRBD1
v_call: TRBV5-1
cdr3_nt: TGCGCCAGCAGCCATCCCGGGACAGGGAGCAGGAATGAGCAGTTCTTC
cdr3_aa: CASSHPGTGSRNEQFF

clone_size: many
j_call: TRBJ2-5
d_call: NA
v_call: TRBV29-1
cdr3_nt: TGCAGCGTTGGTCGGCAGCAACAAGAGACCCAGTACTTC
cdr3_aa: CSVGRQQQETQYF

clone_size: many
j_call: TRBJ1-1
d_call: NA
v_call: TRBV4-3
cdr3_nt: TGCGCCAGCAGCCAAGGGACAGTGCTTCCTGAAGCTTTCTTT
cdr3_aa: CASSQGTVLPEAFF

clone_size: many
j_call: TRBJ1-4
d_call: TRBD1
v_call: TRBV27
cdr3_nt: TGTGCCAGCAGTTTAACAGGGGCTAATGAAAAACTGTTTTTT
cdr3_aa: CASSLTGANEKLFF

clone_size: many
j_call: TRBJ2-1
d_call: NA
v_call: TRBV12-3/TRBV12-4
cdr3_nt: TGTGCCAGCAGTTCCGGGAGAATTGCGAATGAGCAGTTCTTC
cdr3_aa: CASSSGRIANEQFF

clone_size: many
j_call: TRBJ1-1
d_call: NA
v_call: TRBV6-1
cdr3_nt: TGTGCCAGCCTATCTGGAGCAATGAACACTGAAGCTTTCTTT
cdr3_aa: CASLSGAMNTEAFF

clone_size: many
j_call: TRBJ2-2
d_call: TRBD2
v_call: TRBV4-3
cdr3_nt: TGCGCCAGCAGCCAATCCCGAACCCAGACGGGCGGGGGATCCGGGGAGCTGTTTTTT
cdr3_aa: CASSQSRTQTGGGSGELFF

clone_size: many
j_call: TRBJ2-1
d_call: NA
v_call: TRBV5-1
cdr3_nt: TGCGCCAGCAGCTTGGACTTTGGGGGCTCCTACAATGAGCAGTTCTTC
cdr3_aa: CASSLDFGGSYNEQFF

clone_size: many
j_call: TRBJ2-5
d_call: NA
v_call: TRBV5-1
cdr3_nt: TGCGCCAGCAGCTCCGACAGGGAGGGTTTAGAGACCCAGTACTTC
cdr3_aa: CASSSDREGLETQYF

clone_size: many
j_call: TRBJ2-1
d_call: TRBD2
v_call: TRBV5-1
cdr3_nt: TGCGCCAGCAGCGGCGGGGACGGGAGGACCAATGAGCAGTTCTTC
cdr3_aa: CASSGGDGRTNEQFF

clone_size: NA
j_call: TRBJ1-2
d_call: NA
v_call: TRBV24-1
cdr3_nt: TGTGCCACCAGTGATTTGCGGCGGGCCTATGACTACACCTTC
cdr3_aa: CATSDLRRAYDYTF

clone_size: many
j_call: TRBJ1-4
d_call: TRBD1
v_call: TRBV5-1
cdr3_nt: TGCGCCAGTGGGACAGGAGATAATGAAAAACTGTTTTTT
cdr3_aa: CASGTGDNEKLFF

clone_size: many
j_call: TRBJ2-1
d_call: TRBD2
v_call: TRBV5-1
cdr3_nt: TGCGCCAGCAGCACCCTAGCGGAGGTCGGGCAGTTCTTC
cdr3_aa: CASSTLAEVGQFF

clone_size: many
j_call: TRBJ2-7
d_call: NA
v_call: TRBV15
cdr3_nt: TGTGCCACCAGCAGGGCCCCCGACAGCTCCTACGAGCAGTACTTC
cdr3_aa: CATSRAPDSSYEQYF

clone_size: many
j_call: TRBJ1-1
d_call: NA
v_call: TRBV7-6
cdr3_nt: TGTGCCAGCAGCCCCTCCGGAAACACTGAAGCTTTCTTT
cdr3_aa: CASSPSGNTEAFF

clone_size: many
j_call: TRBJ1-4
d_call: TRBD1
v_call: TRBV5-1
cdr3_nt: TGCGCCAGCAGCTCACCGGGACAGGGAGGGGAAAAACTGTTTTTT
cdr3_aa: CASSSPGQGGEKLFF

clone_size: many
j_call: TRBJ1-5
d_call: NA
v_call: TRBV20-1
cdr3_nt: TGCAGTGCTAGAGTACCCGGGACACCGAACTTTAGCAATCAGCCCCAGCATTTT
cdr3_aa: CSARVPGTPNFSNQPQHF

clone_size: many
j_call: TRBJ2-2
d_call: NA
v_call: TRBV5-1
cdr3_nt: TGCGCCAGCAGCCCTTCCGGGGGGCGACCGGGCACCGGGGAGCTGTTTTTT
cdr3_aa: CASSPSGGRPGTGELFF

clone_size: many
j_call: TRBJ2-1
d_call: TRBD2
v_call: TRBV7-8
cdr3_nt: TGTGCCAGCAGCCCTGCGGGGCTAGCGGGAGGCAATGAGCAGTTCTTC
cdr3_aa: CASSPAGLAGGNEQFF

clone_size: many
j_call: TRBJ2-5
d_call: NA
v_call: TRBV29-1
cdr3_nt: TGCAGCGTTGACGAGGGGCAAGAGACCCAGTACTTC
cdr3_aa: CSVDEGQETQYF